This T cell receptor beta chain is drawn from a study of blood T cell repertoires in COVID-19 (dated by TCRdb to 2020 to 2022). Some background on the complete study: Collaborator samples came from the United States, Italy and Spain and covered acute and convalescent phases of COVID-19. The prospective study material was composed of cDNA or gDNA derived from T cells, B-cell-depleted T cells, or PBMCs. Subjects who had been exposed to COVID-19, were actively infected with it, or had recovered from it provided the deeply sampled blood TCRbeta repertoires that made up the dataset. The repertoires were made available in a free public database intended to serve as a resource for research on the immune response to SARS-CoV-2. The samples were drawn from two sources: the first 160 participants of the ongoing ImmuneRACE study, and 1,000 to 1,500 subjects contributed by 6 global collaborators. The sample metadata nearly always contained a de-identified subject ID, COVID-19 status, age in years and sex. Where available, HLA class I and class II types were taken from metadata supplied by the sample provider and were not determined by assay-based typing. The paper as a whole reports these results and caveats: Clinical and demographic metadata were provided uncurated, with the amount varying by source and participant.

Points on this clone: The antigen it binds to is not known. Base qualities were left out, and no much larger clone turns up one base away.

CDR1 and CDR2 are read off the germline V gene as SGHTA and FQGTGA. The CDR3 holds 17 amino acids from the cysteine to the phenylalanine. Of the read, only the CDR3 DNA is kept; its 51 bases are in frame from base 1. The V end gives up 0 bases and the J end 9 bases, leaving 9 bases in the junction not matched to a gene. One collaborating source in Seattle enrolled patients while the patients were actively infected and followed the patients over time throughout the course of disease. The collaborating institutions used their own protocols to collect whole blood in K2EDTA tubes. For TCRbeta analysis, collaborators shipped samples in one of three forms: frozen whole blood, isolated PBMCs, or DNA extracted from either of those sample types. TCRbeta CDR3 regions were amplified from genomic DNA using the immunoSEQ Assay, a bias-controlled multiplex PCR. The published analysis was carried out like this. The number of nucleated cells in each sample was estimated by amplification of reference gene primers within the assay. To quantify the absolute abundance of each unique TCRbeta CDR3 rearrangement, sequence reads were collapsed and filtered. For each sample, productive Simpson clonality was calculated as the square root of Simpson's diversity index over productive rearrangements. TCRdb provides this immuneACCESS table in a form limited to in-frame rearrangements. Some clones are lacking; in checked studies, under half of them reflect an unresolved V gene, and why the rest are absent is not known. V and J calls plus clone size are reproduced from that table; the DNA served to infer D and trimming. The sample has roughly 240,000 clones on record, more than 75% of them singletons. The ten largest clonotypes hold 5% to 6% of the sample.

This clonotype was obtained from a woman over 75 with COVID-19, enrolled during active disease. The rearrangement joined TRBV7-3 to TRBJ2-1, with TRBD2 identical over 12 junction bases. Sequencing used peripheral blood. The nucleotide sequence is TGTGCCAGCAGCTTAACGCGGACTAGCGGGGTCCAAGGTGAGCAGTTCTTC. This translates into CASSLTRTSGVQGEQFF.